These T cell receptor beta chains were read from a single sample in a study of T cells in Graves' hyperthyroidism and ophthalmopathy. TCRdb reprocessed the multiplex PCR reads via MiXCR and lists one record per CDR3 protein. The sample lists hundreds of thousands of distinct CDR3 sequences; approximately 23% were seen once. Sequencing was performed on blood. The receptors derive from a woman aged 40-49 years with Graves' ophthalmopathy. Both conserved end residues are part of each CDR3. A D gene is named only where the DNA matches it firmly. Some rows have no size entry. The others give once, few or many, or a class for an expanded clone.

clone_size d_call j_call v_call cdr3_aa cdr3_nt
many TRBD1 TRBJ1-2 TRBV19 CASGRRDSVYGYTF TGTGCCAGTGGGCGGCGGGACAGCGTCTATGGCTACACCTTC
- - TRBJ2-7 TRBV7-2 CASSLAAFTISYEQYF TGTGCCAGCAGCTTAGCGGCCTTCACGATCTCCTACGAGCAGTACTTC
many TRBD1 TRBJ2-7 TRBV29-1 CSAGQGILPYEQYF TGCAGCGCTGGACAGGGGATTCTCCCCTACGAGCAGTACTTC
many - TRBJ1-1 TRBV6-5 CASNLRSGAYTEAFF TGTGCCAGCAATTTGAGGAGTGGAGCGTACACTGAAGCTTTCTTT
- - TRBJ1-5 TRBV12-3/TRBV12-4 CASSSGHPSNQPQHF TGTGCCAGCAGTTCCGGACATCCTAGCAATCAGCCCCAGCATTTT
- - TRBJ2-7 TRBV20-1 CSAMLDSSYEQYF TGCAGTGCTATGTTGGACAGCTCCTACGAGCAGTACTTC
many - TRBJ2-7 TRBV7-2 CASSLVLGLNSYEQYF TGTGCCAGCAGCTTAGTGCTAGGGCTAAACTCCTACGAGCAGTACTTC
few - TRBJ1-2 TRBV7-2 CASSLYQAYGYTF TGTGCCAGCAGCTTATATCAGGCCTATGGCTACACCTTC
many - TRBJ2-7 TRBV28 CASSFPLGAPSYEQYF TGTGCCAGCAGTTTCCCCCTGGGCGCCCCCTCCTACGAGCAGTACTTC
many TRBD1 TRBJ2-7 TRBV4-1 CASSQRDSSYEQYF TGCGCCAGCAGCCAGAGGGACAGCTCCTACGAGCAGTACTTC
many TRBD2 TRBJ2-7 TRBV6-5 CASSSSSGNSYEQYF TGTGCCAGCAGTTCCTCTAGCGGCAACTCCTACGAGCAGTACTTC
- - TRBJ1-2 TRBV20-1 CSARGTALGYTF TGCAGTGCTAGAGGGACAGCTCTCGGCTACACCTTC
many - TRBJ2-6 TRBV28 CASSGATASGANVLTF TGTGCCAGCAGCGGGGCGACCGCCTCTGGGGCCAACGTCCTGACCTTC
many TRBD2 TRBJ2-4 TRBV6-2/TRBV6-3 CASSYSFREGSKNIQYF TGTGCCAGCAGTTACTCCTTCAGGGAGGGATCCAAAAACATTCAGTACTTC
many TRBD2 TRBJ2-7 TRBV6-2/TRBV6-3 CASSYLSSGSYEQYF TGTGCCAGCAGTTACTTGTCTAGCGGGTCCTACGAGCAGTACTTC
many TRBD1 TRBJ1-2 TRBV6-5 CASVKTELGQGQGYTF TGTGCCAGCGTAAAAACCGAGCTTGGACAGGGACAGGGCTACACCTTC
- TRBD1 TRBJ1-2 TRBV28 CASYPTTGQGAYGYTF TGTGCCAGTTATCCAACAACGGGACAGGGGGCTTATGGCTACACCTTC
many - TRBJ1-3 TRBV6-1 CASSANPGNTIYF TGTGCCAGCAGTGCTAACCCTGGAAACACCATATATTTT
many TRBD2 TRBJ2-7 TRBV12-3/TRBV12-4 CASSLGTSGSSYEQYF TGTGCCAGCAGTTTGGGGACTAGCGGGAGCAGCTACGAGCAGTACTTC
- TRBD1 TRBJ1-1 TRBV20-1 CSAAQGARTEAFF TGCAGTGCTGCTCAGGGGGCGCGTACTGAAGCTTTCTTT
many - TRBJ1-5 TRBV6-5 CASSSGNQPQHF TGTGCCAGCAGTTCGGGGAATCAGCCCCAGCATTTT
- TRBD2 TRBJ2-5 TRBV20-1 CSAQRGGSGVETQYF TGCAGTGCCCAGAGGGGTGGTAGCGGGGTCGAGACCCAGTACTTC
many - TRBJ1-1 TRBV5-1 CASSSGTSGNTEAFF TGCGCCAGCAGCTCCGGGACATCAGGGAACACTGAAGCTTTCTTT
- TRBD2 TRBJ2-1 TRBV7-2 CASSLATGKRGTYNEQFF TGTGCCAGCAGCTTAGCGACGGGAAAGCGGGGGACCTACAATGAGCAGTTCTTC
many - TRBJ2-2 TRBV29-1 CSVEVQTGELFF TGCAGCGTTGAAGTACAGACCGGGGAGCTGTTTTTT
many TRBD1 TRBJ1-1 TRBV5-1 CASSLDRVGNTEAFF TGCGCCAGCAGCCTCGACAGGGTCGGGAACACTGAAGCTTTCTTT
many - TRBJ1-2 TRBV29-1 CSVEDQGSVYGYTF TGCAGCGTTGAAGATCAGGGCAGCGTCTATGGCTACACCTTC
many - TRBJ1-5 TRBV4-1 CASSQEVYSNQPQHF TGCGCCAGCAGCCAAGAAGTTTATAGCAATCAGCCCCAGCATTTT
few - TRBJ2-2 TRBV18 CASSPPMRGTGELFF TGTGCCAGCTCACCACCCATGAGGGGCACCGGGGAGCTGTTTTTT
- - TRBJ2-5 TRBV7-6 CASSSAGWETQYF TGTGCCAGCAGCTCCGCAGGGTGGGAGACCCAGTACTTC
many TRBD1 TRBJ2-7 TRBV30 CAWSVGQGRYEQYF TGTGCCTGGAGTGTTGGACAGGGGCGCTACGAGCAGTACTTC
many - TRBJ2-7 TRBV25-1 CASSAYRVSGEQYF TGTGCCAGCAGTGCGTACAGGGTATCGGGTGAGCAGTACTTC
many - TRBJ2-7 TRBV19 CASTTKAGKLYEQYF TGTGCCAGTACCACCAAGGCAGGTAAACTCTACGAGCAGTACTTC